The entry below gives a single T cell receptor (beta chain) sequence along with its context. The antigen remains undetermined. This sample is part of a study of identical twins. V lost 2 bases, J lost 6 bases, and 2 bases lay in between. CDR3 length: 11 amino acids. The germline CDR1 and CDR2 sequences are ENHRY and SYGVKD. A single record per CDR3 protein comes from TCRdb applying MiXCR to the 5' RACE reads. The profile shows about 530,000 distinct CDR3 sequences, roughly 15% of them singletons. General study findings and limits: The same donors were not followed; conclusions instead depended on cross-sectional statistical analysis. Out-of-frame beta sequences exhibited a weaker degree of excess twin sharing.

These data were also reused for a study on yellow fever vaccine responses in identical twins.

The rearrangement joins TRBV10-3 to TRBJ2-1; no reliable D call. The receptor was isolated from a woman in her late teens or twenties in good health. Sequencing was performed on CD4+ T cells sorted from blood. DNA of the CDR3: TGTGCCATCAGTGAGGTCAATGAGCAGTTCTTC. Its protein product is CAISEVNEQFF.